This TCR beta chain was documented in a study of T cell changes during pregnancy in multiple sclerosis. Measured with immunoSEQ multiplex PCR; TCRdb has only the in-frame clones, and not every one. The table lists about 48,000 clones, 85% to 95% of them singletons. V lost 6 bases and J lost 4; bases outside the gene matches: 6. This CDR3 has 14 residues. CDR1 is LNHDA and CDR2 is SQIVND in the germline V gene (reference sequence). The gene calls are TRBV19 and TRBJ1-5, with 7 bases that match TRBD1. The TCR comes from a female donor with multiple sclerosis, enrolled in a pregnancy study. The material sequenced was CD4+ T cells from peripheral blood mononuclear cells, taken in the first trimester of pregnancy. The CDR3 sequence is CASRKGQANQPQHF. In DNA, the CDR3 is TGTGCCAGTAGAAAAGGACAGGCGAATCAGCCCCAGCATTTT.